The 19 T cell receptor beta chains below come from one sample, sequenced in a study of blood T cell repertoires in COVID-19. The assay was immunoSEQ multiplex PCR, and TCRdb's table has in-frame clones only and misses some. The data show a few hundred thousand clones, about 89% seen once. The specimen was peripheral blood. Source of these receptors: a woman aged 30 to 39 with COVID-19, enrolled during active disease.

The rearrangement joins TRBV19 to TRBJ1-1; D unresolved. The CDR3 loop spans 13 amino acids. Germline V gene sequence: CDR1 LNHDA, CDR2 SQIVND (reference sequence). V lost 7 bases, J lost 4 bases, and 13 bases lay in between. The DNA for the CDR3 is TGTGCCAGTATGGAGAGGGTGAGCACTGAAGCTTTCTTT. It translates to CASMERVSTEAFF. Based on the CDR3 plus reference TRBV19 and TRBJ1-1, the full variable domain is DGGITQSPKYLFRKEGQNVTLSCEQNLNHDAMYWYRQDPGQGLRLIYYSQIVNDFQKGDIAEGYSVSREKKESFPLTVTSAQKNPTAFYLCASMERVSTEAFFGQGTRLTVV.

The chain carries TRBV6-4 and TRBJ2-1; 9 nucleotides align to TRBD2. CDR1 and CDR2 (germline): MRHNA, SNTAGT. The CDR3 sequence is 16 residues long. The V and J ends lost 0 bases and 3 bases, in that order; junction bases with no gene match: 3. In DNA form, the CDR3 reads TGTGCCAGCAGTGACTCGAGGACTAGCGACTACAATGAGCAGTTCTTC. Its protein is CASSDSRTSDYNEQFF.

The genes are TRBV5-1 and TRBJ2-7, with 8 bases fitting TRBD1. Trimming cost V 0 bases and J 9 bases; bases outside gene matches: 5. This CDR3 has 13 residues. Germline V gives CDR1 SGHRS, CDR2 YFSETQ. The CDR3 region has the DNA TGCGCCAGCAGCTTGGGACAGGGGATCGGGCAGTACTTC. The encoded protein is CASSLGQGIGQYF.

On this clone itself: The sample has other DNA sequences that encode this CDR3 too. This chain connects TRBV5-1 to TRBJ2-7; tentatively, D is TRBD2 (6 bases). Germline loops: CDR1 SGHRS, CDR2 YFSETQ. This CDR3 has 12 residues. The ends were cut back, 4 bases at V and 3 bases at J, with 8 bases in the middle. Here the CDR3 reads CASSGGLYEQYF. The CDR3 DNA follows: TGCGCCAGCAGCGGGGGACTCTACGAGCAGTACTTC. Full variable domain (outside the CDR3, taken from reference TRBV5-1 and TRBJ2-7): KAGVTQTPRYLIKTRGQQVTLSCSPISGHRSVSWYQQTPGQGLQFLFEYFSETQRNKGNFPGRFSGRQFSNSRSEMNVSTLELGDSALYLCASSGGLYEQYFGPGTRLTVT.

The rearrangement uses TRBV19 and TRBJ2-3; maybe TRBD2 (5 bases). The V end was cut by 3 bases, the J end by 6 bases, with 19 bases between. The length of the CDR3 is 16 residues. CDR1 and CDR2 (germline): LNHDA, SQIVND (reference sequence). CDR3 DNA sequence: TGTGCCAGTAGTATCGGGATGGAGGCATCGAGGGATACGCAGTATTTT. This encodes CASSIGMEASRDTQYF.

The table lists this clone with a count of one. The chain's CDR3 is CASRQVVGIQYF. The CDR3 DNA reads TGTGCCAGCAGACAGGTAGTGGGCATTCAGTACTTC. The chain carries TRBV6-5 and TRBJ2-4; D is perhaps TRBD1 (5 bases). The CDR3 is 12 residues long. From germline, CDR1 is MNHEY and CDR2 SVGAGI. V was shortened by 6 bases and J by 9 bases, with 12 bases between the two germline ends.

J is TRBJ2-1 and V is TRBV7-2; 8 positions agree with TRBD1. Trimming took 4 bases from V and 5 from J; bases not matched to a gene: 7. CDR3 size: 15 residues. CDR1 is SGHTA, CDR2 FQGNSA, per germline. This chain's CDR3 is CASSSDRGGDNEQFF. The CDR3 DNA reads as TGTGCCAGCAGCTCCGACAGGGGAGGAGACAATGAGCAGTTCTTC. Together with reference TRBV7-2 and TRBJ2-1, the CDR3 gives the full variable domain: GAGVSQSPSNKVTEKGKDVELRCDPISGHTALYWYRQSLGQGLEFLIYFQGNSAPDKSGLPSDRFSAERTGGSVSTLTIQRTQQEDSAVYLCASSSDRGGDNEQFFGPGTRLTVL.

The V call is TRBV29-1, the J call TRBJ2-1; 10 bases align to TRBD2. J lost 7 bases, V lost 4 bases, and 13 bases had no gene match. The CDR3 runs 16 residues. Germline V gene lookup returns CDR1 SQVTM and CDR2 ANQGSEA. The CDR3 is CSVVPRLAGVRNEQFF. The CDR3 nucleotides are TGCAGCGTTGTTCCGCGTCTAGCGGGAGTTAGGAATGAGCAGTTCTTC.

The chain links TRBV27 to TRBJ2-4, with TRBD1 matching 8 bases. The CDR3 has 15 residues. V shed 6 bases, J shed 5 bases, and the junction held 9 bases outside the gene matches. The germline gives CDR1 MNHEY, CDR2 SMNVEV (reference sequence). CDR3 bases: TGTGCCAGCAGAAAGGACAGGGAGATCCAAAACATTCAGTACTTC. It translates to CASRKDREIQNIQYF.

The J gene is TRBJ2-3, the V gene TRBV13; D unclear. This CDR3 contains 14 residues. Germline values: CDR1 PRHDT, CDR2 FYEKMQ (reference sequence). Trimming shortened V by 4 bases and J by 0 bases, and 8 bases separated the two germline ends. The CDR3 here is CASSWSTSTDTQYF. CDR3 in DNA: TGTGCCAGCAGCTGGTCGACTAGCACAGATACGCAGTATTTT.

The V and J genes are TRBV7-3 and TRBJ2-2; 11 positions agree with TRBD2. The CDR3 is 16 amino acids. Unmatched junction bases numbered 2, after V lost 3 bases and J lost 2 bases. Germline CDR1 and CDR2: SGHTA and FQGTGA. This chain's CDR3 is CASSLGLAVNTGELFF. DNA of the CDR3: TGTGCCAGCAGCTTGGGACTAGCGGTAAACACCGGGGAGCTGTTTTTT.

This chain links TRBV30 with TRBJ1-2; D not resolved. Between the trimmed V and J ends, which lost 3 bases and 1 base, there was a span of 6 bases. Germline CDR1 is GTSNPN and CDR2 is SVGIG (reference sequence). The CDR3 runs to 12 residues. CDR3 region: CAWREFNYGYTF. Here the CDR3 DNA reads TGTGCCTGGAGGGAGTTTAACTATGGCTACACCTTC.

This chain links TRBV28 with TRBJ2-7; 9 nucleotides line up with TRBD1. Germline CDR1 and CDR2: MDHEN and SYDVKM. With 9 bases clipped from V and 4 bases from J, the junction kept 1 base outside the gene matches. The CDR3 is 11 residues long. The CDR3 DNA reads TGTGCCAGGACAGGGGGATACGAGCAGTACTTC. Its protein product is CARTGGYEQYF.

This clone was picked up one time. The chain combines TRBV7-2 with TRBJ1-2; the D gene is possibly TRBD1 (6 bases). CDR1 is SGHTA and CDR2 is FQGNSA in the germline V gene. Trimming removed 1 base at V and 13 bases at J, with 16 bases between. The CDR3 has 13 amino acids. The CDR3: CASSLDQTGRITF. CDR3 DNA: TGTGCCAGCAGCTTAGACCAAACAGGGCGGATCACCTTC.

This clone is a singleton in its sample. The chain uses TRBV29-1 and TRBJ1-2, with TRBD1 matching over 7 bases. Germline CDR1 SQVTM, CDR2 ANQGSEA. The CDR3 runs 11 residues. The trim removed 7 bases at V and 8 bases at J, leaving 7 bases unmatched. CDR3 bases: TGCAGCGCCGTGACAGGGTTCGGCTACACCTTC. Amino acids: CSAVTGFGYTF.

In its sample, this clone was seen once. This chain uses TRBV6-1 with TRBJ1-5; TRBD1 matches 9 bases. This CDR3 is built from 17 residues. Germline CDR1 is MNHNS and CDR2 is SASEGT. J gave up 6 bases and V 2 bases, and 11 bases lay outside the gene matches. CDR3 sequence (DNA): TGTGCCAGCAGTGAACCAACAGGGGGCGTAAGTGGTCAGCCCCAGCATTTT. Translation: CASSEPTGGVSGQPQHF.

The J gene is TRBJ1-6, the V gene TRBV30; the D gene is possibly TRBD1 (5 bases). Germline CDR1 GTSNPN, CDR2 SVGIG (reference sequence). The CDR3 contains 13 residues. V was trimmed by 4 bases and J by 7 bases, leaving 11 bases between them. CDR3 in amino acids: CAWKGPLNSPLHF. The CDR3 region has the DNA TGTGCCTGGAAGGGGCCCCTAAATTCACCCCTCCACTTT.

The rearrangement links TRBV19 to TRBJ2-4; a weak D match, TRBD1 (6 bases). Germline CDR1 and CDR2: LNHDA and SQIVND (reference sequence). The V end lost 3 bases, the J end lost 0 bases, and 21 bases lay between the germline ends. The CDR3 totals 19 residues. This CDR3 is CASSIVSGAGELAKNIQYF. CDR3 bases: TGTGCCAGTAGTATTGTTTCTGGGGCAGGGGAACTAGCCAAAAACATTCAGTACTTC.

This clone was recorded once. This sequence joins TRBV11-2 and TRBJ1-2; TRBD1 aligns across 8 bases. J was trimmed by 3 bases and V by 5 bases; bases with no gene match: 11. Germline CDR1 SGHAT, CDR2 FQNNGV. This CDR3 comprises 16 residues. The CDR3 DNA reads TGTGCCAGCAGCCTCACCTCGGACAGGGCTTACTATGGCTACACCTTC. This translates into CASSLTSDRAYYGYTF.